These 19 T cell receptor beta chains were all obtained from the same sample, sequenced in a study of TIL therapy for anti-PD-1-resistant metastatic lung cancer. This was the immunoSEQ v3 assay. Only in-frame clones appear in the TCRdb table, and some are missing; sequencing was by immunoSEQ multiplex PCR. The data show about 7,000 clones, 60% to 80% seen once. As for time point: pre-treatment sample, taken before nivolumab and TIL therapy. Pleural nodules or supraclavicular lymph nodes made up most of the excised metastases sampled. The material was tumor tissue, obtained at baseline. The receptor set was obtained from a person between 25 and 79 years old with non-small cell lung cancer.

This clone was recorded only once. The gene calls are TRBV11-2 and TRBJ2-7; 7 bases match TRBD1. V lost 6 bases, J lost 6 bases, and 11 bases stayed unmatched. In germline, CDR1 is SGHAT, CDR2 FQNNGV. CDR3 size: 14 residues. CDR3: CASSYRQGRGEQYF. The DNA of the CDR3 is TGTGCCAGCAGTTATCGACAGGGCAGGGGCGAGCAGTACTTC. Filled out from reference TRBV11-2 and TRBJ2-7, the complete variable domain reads EAGVAQSPRYKIIEKRQSVAFWCNPISGHATLYWYQQILGQGPKLLIQFQNNGVVDDSQLPKDRFSAERLKGVDSTLKIQPAKLEDSAVYLCASSYRQGRGEQYFGPGTRLTVT.

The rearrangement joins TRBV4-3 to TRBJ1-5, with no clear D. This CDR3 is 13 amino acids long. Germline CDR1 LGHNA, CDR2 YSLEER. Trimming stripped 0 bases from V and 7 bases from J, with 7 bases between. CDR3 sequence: CASSQDLAQPQHF. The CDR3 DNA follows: TGCGCCAGCAGCCAAGATCTGGCGCAGCCCCAGCATTTT.

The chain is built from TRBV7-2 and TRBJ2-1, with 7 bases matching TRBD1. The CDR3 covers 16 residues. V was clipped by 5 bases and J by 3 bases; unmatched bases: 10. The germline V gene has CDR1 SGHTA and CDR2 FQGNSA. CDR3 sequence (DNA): TGTGCCAGCAGCCTCAGGGACAGCAAGTTCTACAATGAGCAGTTCTTC. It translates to CASSLRDSKFYNEQFF.

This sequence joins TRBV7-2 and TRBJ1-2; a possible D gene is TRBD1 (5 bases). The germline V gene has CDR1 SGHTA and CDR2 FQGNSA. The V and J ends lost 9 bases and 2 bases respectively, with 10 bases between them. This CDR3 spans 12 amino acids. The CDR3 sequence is CARGDVNYGYTF. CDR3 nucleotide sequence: TGTGCCAGGGGGGACGTGAACTATGGCTACACCTTC.

The CDR3 DNA is TGTGCCAGCAGCTCACAACATGGGAGGGAGCAGTTCTTC. Protein sequence: CASSSQHGREQFF. This sequence joins TRBV7-3 and TRBJ2-1; D is perhaps TRBD2 (6 bases). In germline, CDR1 is SGHTA, CDR2 FQGTGA. The CDR3 is 13 residues long. Trimming pared 4 bases from V and 10 bases from J, leaving 14 bases between.

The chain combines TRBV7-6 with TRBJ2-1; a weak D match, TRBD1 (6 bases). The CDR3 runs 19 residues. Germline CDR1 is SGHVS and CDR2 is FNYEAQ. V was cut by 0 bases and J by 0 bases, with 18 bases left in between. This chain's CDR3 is CASSLAPGHSRSSYNEQFF. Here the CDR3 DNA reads TGTGCCAGCAGCTTAGCCCCGGGACACTCAAGGTCCTCCTACAATGAGCAGTTCTTC. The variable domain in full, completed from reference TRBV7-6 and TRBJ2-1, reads GAGVSQSPRYKVTKRGQDVALRCDPISGHVSLYWYRQALGQGPEFLTYFNYEAQQDKSGLPNDRFSAERPEGSISTLTIQRTEQRDSAMYRCASSLAPGHSRSSYNEQFFGPGTRLTVL.

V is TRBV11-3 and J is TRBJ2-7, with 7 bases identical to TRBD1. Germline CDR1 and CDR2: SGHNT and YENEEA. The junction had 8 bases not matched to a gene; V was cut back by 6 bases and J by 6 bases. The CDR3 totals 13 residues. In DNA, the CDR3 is TGTGCCAGCAGTCCGACAGGGAGCCCCGAGCAGTACTTC. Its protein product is CASSPTGSPEQYF.

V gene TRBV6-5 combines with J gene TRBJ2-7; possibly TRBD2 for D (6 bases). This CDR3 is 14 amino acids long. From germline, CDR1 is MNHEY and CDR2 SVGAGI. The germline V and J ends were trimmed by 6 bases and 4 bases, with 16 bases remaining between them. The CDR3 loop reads CASRAWGDGYEQYF. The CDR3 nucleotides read TGTGCCAGCAGAGCGTGGGGGGATGGGTACGAGCAGTACTTC.

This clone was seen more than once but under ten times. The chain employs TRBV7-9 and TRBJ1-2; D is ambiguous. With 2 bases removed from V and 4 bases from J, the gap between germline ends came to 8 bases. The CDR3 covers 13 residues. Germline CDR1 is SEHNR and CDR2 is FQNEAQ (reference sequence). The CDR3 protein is CASSLSRTYGYTF. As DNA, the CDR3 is TGTGCCAGCAGCTTATCCAGAACCTATGGCTACACCTTC.

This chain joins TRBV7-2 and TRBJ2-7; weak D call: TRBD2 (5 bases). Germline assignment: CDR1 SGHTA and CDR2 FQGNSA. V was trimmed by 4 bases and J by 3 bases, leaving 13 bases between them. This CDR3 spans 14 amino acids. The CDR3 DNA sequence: TGTGCCAGCAGCTCAGGACTGATTAACTACGAGCAGTACTTC. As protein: CASSSGLINYEQYF.

The CDR3 region has the DNA TGTGCCAGCTCACCTACCACAGGGGGCGCGGGGAACACTGAAGCTTTCTTT. As protein: CASSPTTGGAGNTEAFF. The V call is TRBV18, the J call TRBJ1-1; 9 bases map to TRBD1. The CDR3 is made up of 17 amino acids. J was trimmed by 1 base and V by 3 bases; bases with no gene match: 9. Per germline, CDR1 KGHSH and CDR2 LQKENI.

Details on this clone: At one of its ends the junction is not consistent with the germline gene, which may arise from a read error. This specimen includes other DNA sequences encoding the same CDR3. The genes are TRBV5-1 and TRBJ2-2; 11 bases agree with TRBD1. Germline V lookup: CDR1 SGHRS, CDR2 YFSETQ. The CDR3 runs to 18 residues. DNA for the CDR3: TGCGCCCGCAGCCGAGGGACAGGGGGGATACGGAACACCGGGGAGCTGTTTTTT. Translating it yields CARSRGTGGIRNTGELFF.

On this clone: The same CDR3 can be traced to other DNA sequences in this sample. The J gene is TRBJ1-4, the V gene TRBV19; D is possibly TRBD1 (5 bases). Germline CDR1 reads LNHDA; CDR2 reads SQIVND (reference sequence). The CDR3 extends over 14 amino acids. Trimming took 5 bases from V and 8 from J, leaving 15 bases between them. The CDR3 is CASSLGPGLEKLFF. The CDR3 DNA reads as TGTGCCAGTAGTCTTGGACCGGGGCTAGAAAAACTGTTTTTT.

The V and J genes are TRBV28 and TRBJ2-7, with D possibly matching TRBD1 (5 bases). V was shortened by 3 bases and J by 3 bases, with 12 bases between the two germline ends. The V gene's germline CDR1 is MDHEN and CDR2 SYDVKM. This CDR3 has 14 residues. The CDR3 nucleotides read TGTGCCAGCAGTTTCACAGGTTTCCGCTACGAGCAGTACTTC. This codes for CASSFTGFRYEQYF.

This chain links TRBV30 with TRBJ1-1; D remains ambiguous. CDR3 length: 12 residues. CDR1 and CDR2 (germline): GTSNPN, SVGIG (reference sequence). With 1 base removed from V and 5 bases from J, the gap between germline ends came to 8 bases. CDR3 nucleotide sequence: TGTGCCTGGAGTGAAACTCTGACTGAAGCTTTCTTT. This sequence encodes CAWSETLTEAFF.

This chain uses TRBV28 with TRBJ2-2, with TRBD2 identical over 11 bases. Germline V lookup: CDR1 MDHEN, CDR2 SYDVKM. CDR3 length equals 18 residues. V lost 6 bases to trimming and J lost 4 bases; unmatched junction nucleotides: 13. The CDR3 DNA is TGTGCCAGCAGACCGTCCCTGGGGACTAGCGGTGGCACCGGGGAGCTGTTTTTT. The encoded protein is CASRPSLGTSGGTGELFF.

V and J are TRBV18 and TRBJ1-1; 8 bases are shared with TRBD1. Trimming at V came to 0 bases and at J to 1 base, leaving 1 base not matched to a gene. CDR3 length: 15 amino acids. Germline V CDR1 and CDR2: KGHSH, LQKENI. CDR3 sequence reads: CASSPPGTGNTEAFF. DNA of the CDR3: TGTGCCAGCTCACCACCCGGGACAGGGAACACTGAAGCTTTCTTT. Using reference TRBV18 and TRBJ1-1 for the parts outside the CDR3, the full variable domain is NAGVMQNPRHLVRRRGQEARLRCSPMKGHSHVYWYRQLPEEGLKFMVYLQKENIIDESGMPKERFSAEFPKEGPSILRIQQVVRGDSAAYFCASSPPGTGNTEAFFGQGTRLTVV.

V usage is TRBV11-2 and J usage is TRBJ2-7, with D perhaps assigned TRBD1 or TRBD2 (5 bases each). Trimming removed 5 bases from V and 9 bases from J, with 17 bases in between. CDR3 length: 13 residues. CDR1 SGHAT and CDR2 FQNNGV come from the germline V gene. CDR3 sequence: CASSPGTSSGQYF. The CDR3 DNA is TGTGCCAGCAGCCCAGGGACCTCCTCAGGGCAGTACTTC.

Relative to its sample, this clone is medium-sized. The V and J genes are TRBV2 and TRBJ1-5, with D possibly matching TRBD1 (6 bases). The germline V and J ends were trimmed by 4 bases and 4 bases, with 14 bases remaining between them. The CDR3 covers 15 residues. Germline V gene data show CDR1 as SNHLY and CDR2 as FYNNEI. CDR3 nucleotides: TGTGCCAGCAGTGGCAGGGGAGACCCGAATCAGCCCCAGCATTTT. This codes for CASSGRGDPNQPQHF.